This T cell receptor (beta chain) originates from a study of T-cell reconstitution after alpha-beta-depleted transplantation in children. Study-level results: Surviving recipient T cells and intrathymic progenitors accounted for some patients' high TCRbeta diversity at day 60.

Worth noting for this clonotype: Its antigen remains unknown.

Unique molecular identifiers were used to barcode this TCRbeta library. TCRdb re-analysed the PCR reads in MiXCR, keeping a single row per CDR3 protein. The profile shows 250,000 to 400,000 distinct CDR3 sequences, around 25% of them singletons. V was clipped by 1 base and J by 10 bases, with 11 bases between them. The CDR3 sequence is 13 residues long. Germline V lookup: CDR1 SSHAT, CDR2 FNYEAQ (reference sequence). The rearrangement joins TRBV7-7 to TRBJ2-1, with a possible D match to TRBD2 (5 bases). This receptor was obtained from a male patient younger than 18 who had a stem cell transplant for acute lymphoblastic leukemia, so the T cells may come from the graft donor. The material was PBMCs, mostly from graft donor cells, obtained 180 days after TCRalphabeta/CD19-depleted stem cell transplant. CDR3 bases: TGTGCCAGCAGCTTAGACATACAGCGGGAGCAGTTCTTC. This gives the protein CASSLDIQREQFF. Variable domain in full (rest from reference TRBV7-7 and TRBJ2-1): GAGVSQSPRYKVTKRGQDVTLRCDPISSHATLYWYQQALGQGPEFLTYFNYEAQPDKSGLPSDRFSAERPEGSISTLTIQRTEQRDSAMYRCASSLDIQREQFFGPGTRLTVL.